This T cell receptor beta chain came from a study of control samples from healthy donors and cancer patients (dated by TCRdb to about 2020). Library preparation used the immunoSEQ multiplex PCR assay. This immuneACCESS table, as held by TCRdb, lists in-frame sequences with V and J called but not all clones. Of the missing ones, under half trace to an unresolved V gene in checked studies; the others have no known cause. Here the sample has about 160,000 clones; 80% to 95% occur a single time. Clones ranked in the top ten supply about 5.8% of the sample. Including the terminal cysteine and phenylalanine, the CDR3 comprises 15 residues. Just CDR3 DNA is preserved here, 45 bases in frame from base 1. V and J lose 4 bases and 0 bases, and a span of 10 bases separates them. Sequences MGHDK (CDR1) and SYGVNS (CDR2) are obtained from the germline V gene. About this clone: The antigen it recognizes is unknown. Per-base quality was not reported, and no clone a single base away is much larger than it.

Sequencing was performed on blood. The rearranged chain carries TRBV25-1 and TRBJ1-5; the D gene is possibly TRBD1, with 6 bases matching. The origin of this receptor is a man in his late teens or twenties in good health. The DNA sequence is TGTGCCAGCAGTGGAGCAGGGGATAGCAATCAGCCCCAGCATTTT. It specifies CASSGAGDSNQPQHF.